The next 16 T cell receptor beta chains were all read from a single sample in a study of Ad26.COV2.S vaccination and SARS-CoV-2 variants. The assay was immunoSEQ multiplex PCR, and TCRdb's table has in-frame clones only and misses some. Here the sample spans around 300,000 clones, roughly 90% being singletons. As for treatment: some 19 received Ad26.COV2.S at low or high dose, single or two shots; roughly five received placebo; per-sample allocation not given. Sampling occurred on day 63 after the first vaccine or placebo injection. This sample comprised peripheral blood, obtained in a trial of Ad26.COV2.S vaccine versus placebo. The receptor source for this set is a person aged 18-65 years who received the Ad26.COV2.S COVID-19 vaccine or a placebo.

The chain has TRBV4-3 and TRBJ1-2; D ambiguous. Germline-derived CDR1 and CDR2 are LGHNA and YSLEER. V was clipped by 1 base and J by 4 bases, with 7 bases between them. The CDR3 runs 13 residues. CDR3 amino acids: CASSQGKVYGYTF. In DNA form, the CDR3 reads TGCGCCAGCAGCCAAGGCAAGGTCTATGGCTACACCTTC.

V and J are TRBV10-3 and TRBJ2-1, with TRBD2 identical over 11 bases. V was clipped by 3 bases and J by 7 bases; unmatched bases: 5. In germline, CDR1 is ENHRY, CDR2 SYGVKD. The CDR3 length is 15 residues. The CDR3 nucleotides read TGTGCCATCAGTGAAGAACTAGCGGGAGTAAATGAGCAGTTCTTC. Protein sequence: CAISEELAGVNEQFF.

The V and J genes are TRBV3-1 (or the pseudogene TRBV3-2) and TRBJ1-4; D gene unclear. CDR1 and CDR2 from the germline V gene are LGHDT and YNNKEL (reference sequence). CDR3 length: 15 amino acids. Trimming stripped 4 bases from V and 8 bases from J, with 17 bases between. The CDR3 DNA reads TGTGCCAGCAGCCCCTACCGGAGCCTAGGGGAAAAACTGTTTTTT. As protein: CASSPYRSLGEKLFF.

V and J are TRBV5-1 and TRBJ1-4, with 9 bases lining up with TRBD1. Germline V gene sequence: CDR1 SGHRS, CDR2 YFSETQ. The CDR3 has 16 amino acids. Germline trimming cut 4 bases from V and 1 base from J; bases unmatched to any gene: 5. As DNA, the CDR3 is TGCGCCAGCAGCGGGACGACAGGGGGAACTAATGAAAAACTGTTTTTT. Its translation is CASSGTTGGTNEKLFF.

This chain connects TRBV2 to TRBJ2-7, with D unresolved. V was cut by 4 bases and J by 7 bases, with 11 bases left in between. The CDR3 consists of 12 residues. Germline lookup yields CDR1 SNHLY and CDR2 FYNNEI. CDR3 sequence reads: CASSGAALEQYF. The CDR3 coding sequence is TGTGCCAGCAGTGGGGCAGCGTTAGAGCAGTACTTC.

The genes are TRBV18 and TRBJ2-1, with D perhaps matching TRBD1 (5 bases). This CDR3 comprises 13 residues. The germline gives CDR1 KGHSH, CDR2 LQKENI. With 1 base removed from V and 6 bases from J, the gap between germline ends came to 7 bases. The CDR3 nucleotides are TGTGCCAGCTCACCACAGGGGCTCAATGAGCAGTTCTTC. It translates to CASSPQGLNEQFF.

The genes are TRBV2 and TRBJ1-5; TRBD1 aligns across 8 bases. The V gene end was trimmed by 2 bases and the J gene end by 7 bases; junction bases not matched to a gene: 13. The CDR3 loop spans 17 amino acids. Looked up from germline, CDR1 is SNHLY and CDR2 is FYNNEI. CDR3 region: CASSERGGRGQGQPQHF. CDR3 nucleotides: TGTGCCAGCAGTGAACGGGGGGGCAGGGGGCAAGGGCAGCCCCAGCATTTT.

The chain employs TRBV7-2 and TRBJ2-1, with D possibly matching TRBD1 (6 bases). The length of the CDR3 is 14 residues. CDR1 and CDR2 from the germline V gene are SGHTA and FQGNSA. V lost 4 bases, J lost 3 bases, and 10 bases lay in between. The CDR3 DNA follows: TGTGCCAGCAGCTCAGGGGACCTCTACAATGAGCAGTTCTTC. As protein: CASSSGDLYNEQFF. The entire variable domain, with the rest obtained from reference TRBV7-2 and TRBJ2-1, is as follows: GAGVSQSPSNKVTEKGKDVELRCDPISGHTALYWYRQSLGQGLEFLIYFQGNSAPDKSGLPSDRFSAERTGGSVSTLTIQRTQQEDSAVYLCASSSGDLYNEQFFGPGTRLTVL.

V usage is TRBV7-9 and J usage is TRBJ1-5; D uncertain. Germline loops: CDR1 SEHNR, CDR2 FQNEAQ (reference sequence). Between the trimmed V and J ends, which lost 1 base and 5 bases, there was a span of 9 bases. There are 14 residues in the CDR3. The CDR3: CASSLGSTDQPQHF. The CDR3, as DNA: TGTGCCAGCAGCTTAGGATCGACTGATCAGCCCCAGCATTTT.

The chain joins TRBV27 to TRBJ1-4, with a tentative D call TRBD1 (5 bases). V was shortened by 6 bases and J by 3 bases, with 17 bases between the two germline ends. Germline V gene lookup returns CDR1 MNHEY and CDR2 SMNVEV (reference sequence). This CDR3 has 16 residues. The CDR3 region is CASSLGWGGANEKLFF. The CDR3 coding sequence is TGTGCCAGCAGCTTGGGTTGGGGAGGGGCTAATGAAAAACTGTTTTTT.

This clone appeared a single time. CDR3 nucleotides: TGTGCCAGCAGCCAAGAGGGACAGGGAAAGACAGATACGCAGTATTTT. Translated: CASSQEGQGKTDTQYF. V is TRBV7-9 and J is TRBJ2-3; 9 bases fit TRBD1. Germline CDR1 and CDR2: SEHNR and FQNEAQ (reference sequence). The V gene end was trimmed by 5 bases and the J gene end by 3 bases; junction bases not matched to a gene: 9. This CDR3 spans 16 amino acids.

The CDR3 here is CASSQSPPSGRRYEQYF. CDR3 DNA: TGCGCCAGCAGTCAATCTCCCCCTAGCGGGAGAAGGTACGAGCAGTACTTC. The chain employs TRBV23-1 and TRBJ2-7, with 10 bases that match TRBD2. TRBV23-1 is identified as an open reading frame with a role that is uncertain. V dropped 0 bases and J dropped 4; count of bases not matched to a gene: 9. The CDR3 totals 17 residues.

The chain recombines TRBV28 with TRBJ2-7, with D possibly being TRBD2 (6 bases). This CDR3 is 13 amino acids long. With 3 bases removed from V and 6 bases from J, the gap between germline ends came to 12 bases. Germline V lookup: CDR1 MDHEN, CDR2 SYDVKM. CDR3 protein: CASSFPQGGEQYF. CDR3 nucleotide sequence: TGTGCCAGCAGTTTTCCGCAGGGAGGCGAGCAGTACTTC.

V is TRBV28 and J is TRBJ1-5, with TRBD1 as a possible D gene (6 bases). Trimming shortened V by 5 bases and J by 5 bases, and 16 bases separated the two germline ends. Germline CDR1 reads MDHEN; CDR2 reads SYDVKM. The CDR3 is 15 amino acids. CDR3 sequence reads: CASSQKTGRHQPQHF. The CDR3 bases are TGTGCCAGCAGTCAAAAAACAGGGCGTCATCAGCCCCAGCATTTT.

This clone was observed a few times. A much larger clonotype is one base distant, so this may be a read error. V and J are TRBV12-3 or TRBV12-4 and TRBJ2-2, with unresolved D. The CDR3 spans 11 residues. V was clipped by 3 bases and J by 6 bases, with 2 bases between them. The CDR3 spells CASSFSGELFF. Written as DNA, the CDR3 is TGTGCCAGCAGTTTTTCCGGGGAGCTGTTTTTT.

The rearrangement links TRBV27 to TRBJ2-5, with D perhaps matching TRBD1 (5 bases). This CDR3 has 14 residues. Looked up from germline, CDR1 is MNHEY and CDR2 is SMNVEV (reference sequence). Between the trimmed V and J ends, which lost 2 bases and 5 bases, there was a span of 12 bases. The CDR3 spells CASSLGAGRETQYF. CDR3 sequence (DNA): TGTGCCAGCAGTTTAGGGGCAGGGCGTGAGACCCAGTACTTC.